This passage covers 17 T cell receptor beta chains from one sample sequenced in a study of T cell responses to AZD1222 COVID-19 vaccine. Repertoires were generated with immunoSEQ multiplex PCR, while TCRdb's copy carries only in-frame clones and drops some. The repertoire holds 150,000 to 200,000 clones, with approximately 95% as singletons. Sequences were derived from peripheral blood, sampled on day 0 of AZD1222 vaccination. The receptors stem from an adult in good health.

This rearrangement joins TRBV5-4 to TRBJ1-1; no definite D call. The CDR3 sequence is 13 residues long. Looked up from germline, CDR1 is SGHNT and CDR2 is YYREEE (reference sequence). V was clipped by 2 bases and J by 1 base, with 6 bases between them. The CDR3 bases are TGTGCCAGCAGCTTAGTCGCGAACACTGAAGCTTTCTTT. Its protein is CASSLVANTEAFF.

V is TRBV19 and J is TRBJ1-2; D not resolved. Germline V lookup: CDR1 LNHDA, CDR2 SQIVND (reference sequence). V lost 6 bases, J lost 7 bases, and 18 bases lay in between. This CDR3 has 14 residues. The CDR3 here is CASRLGEGFRGYTF. For the CDR3, the DNA is TGTGCCAGTAGGTTGGGTGAGGGATTCCGTGGCTACACCTTC.

The chain links TRBV18 to TRBJ2-1; D gene unclear. The germline V gene encodes CDR1 KGHSH and CDR2 LQKENI. Trimming took off 1 base at V and 10 bases at J, with 11 bases between the two ends. This CDR3 is 13 amino acids long. The CDR3 protein is CASSPRQGSEQFF. CDR3 nucleotide sequence: TGTGCCAGCTCACCACGACAAGGTTCGGAGCAGTTCTTC.

This chain connects TRBV4-1 to TRBJ2-3; D is possibly TRBD1 (6 bases). Germline-derived CDR1 and CDR2 are MGHRA and YSYEKL. The CDR3 totals 13 residues. Trimming removed 7 bases from V and 1 base from J, with 9 bases in between. The CDR3 here is CASNYRGTDTQYF. The CDR3 DNA reads as TGCGCCAGCAATTACAGGGGCACAGATACGCAGTATTTT.

This chain links TRBV29-1 with TRBJ1-1, with 7 bases fitting TRBD1. CDR1 and CDR2 from the germline V gene are SQVTM and ANQGSEA. After removal of 7 bases from V and 7 bases from J, the junction contained 3 bases not matched to a gene. The CDR3 has 10 amino acids. CDR3 protein: CSARQGEAFF. As DNA, the CDR3 is TGCAGCGCCCGACAGGGTGAAGCTTTCTTT.

The rearrangement links TRBV5-1 to TRBJ2-1, with 9 bases that match TRBD2. The length of the CDR3 is 18 residues. V dropped 4 bases and J dropped 6; count of bases not matched to a gene: 17. Germline V gives CDR1 SGHRS, CDR2 YFSETQ. CDR3 region: CASSPTGLAPNRGNEQFF. In DNA form, the CDR3 reads TGCGCCAGCAGCCCGACGGGACTAGCTCCTAACCGCGGCAATGAGCAGTTCTTC.

As DNA, the CDR3 is TGTGCCAGTAGTATAGATCGGGACAGGGGACTAGCGGGAGTGGAGACCCAGTACTTC. Translating it yields CASSIDRDRGLAGVETQYF. The chain is built from TRBV19 and TRBJ2-5, with 14 nucleotides matching TRBD2. The CDR3 consists of 19 residues. With V trimmed by 0 bases and J by 5 bases, 11 bases remained unmatched. Germline lookup yields CDR1 LNHDA and CDR2 SQIVND (reference sequence).

This clone occurred once. This CDR3 reads CASSSQGIQETQYF. For the CDR3, the DNA is TGCGCCAGCAGCTCCCAGGGGATTCAAGAGACCCAGTACTTC. This chain uses TRBV5-1 with TRBJ2-5; tentative D call: TRBD1 (6 bases). CDR1 is SGHRS and CDR2 is YFSETQ in the germline V gene. Trimming took 3 bases from V and 2 from J, leaving 11 bases between them. The CDR3 is 14 residues long.

The chain combines TRBV2 with TRBJ2-7; 8 bases are a match to TRBD2. The CDR3 sequence is 15 residues long. Germline CDR1 is SNHLY and CDR2 is FYNNEI. Losses at the gene ends were 6 bases for V and 3 bases for J; bases not matched to a gene: 10. CDR3 sequence (DNA): TGTGCCAGCAGAGTCCCGGGACTAGGGGACTACGAGCAGTACTTC. Its protein product is CASRVPGLGDYEQYF.

The rearrangement links TRBV27 to TRBJ1-1; D is ambiguous. The CDR3 has 14 residues. Per germline, CDR1 MNHEY and CDR2 SMNVEV (reference sequence). V dropped 3 bases and J dropped 1 base, with 9 bases sitting between them. For the CDR3, the DNA is TGTGCCAGCAGTTTGGGTTATCCGAACACTGAAGCTTTCTTT. It specifies CASSLGYPNTEAFF.

This clone was picked up one time. The V and J genes are TRBV7-6 and TRBJ2-1, with TRBD2 matching 9 bases. CDR3 length: 17 residues. V lost 1 base, J lost 15 bases, and 19 bases stayed unmatched. The germline V gene encodes CDR1 SGHVS and CDR2 FNYEAQ. CDR3 region: CASSLGQGLGLAGDPFF. CDR3 DNA: TGTGCCAGCAGCTTAGGACAGGGCCTGGGTTTAGCGGGAGATCCGTTCTTC. The full variable domain, rest sourced from reference TRBV7-6 and TRBJ2-1, is GAGVSQSPRYKVTKRGQDVALRCDPISGHVSLYWYRQALGQGPEFLTYFNYEAQQDKSGLPNDRFSAERPEGSISTLTIQRTEQRDSAMYRCASSLGQGLGLAGDPFFGPGTRLTVL.

This rearrangement joins TRBV7-2 to TRBJ1-6; D perhaps matches TRBD1 (6 bases). CDR3 size: 15 residues. Germline V gives CDR1 SGHTA, CDR2 FQGNSA. Trimming removed 6 bases at V and 6 bases at J, with 15 bases between. The CDR3 reads CASRPGATGNSPLHF. The DNA of the CDR3 is TGTGCCAGCAGACCGGGGGCGACGGGTAATTCACCCCTCCACTTT. The full variable domain, with the rest looked up from reference TRBV7-2 and TRBJ1-6, is GAGVSQSPSNKVTEKGKDVELRCDPISGHTALYWYRQSLGQGLEFLIYFQGNSAPDKSGLPSDRFSAERTGGSVSTLTIQRTQQEDSAVYLCASRPGATGNSPLHFGNGTRLTVT.

This clone was seen only once. This chain uses TRBV9 with TRBJ1-2; TRBD1 agrees at 7 bases. V shed 4 bases and J 5 bases; nucleotides not matched to a gene: 11. Germline V gives CDR1 SGDLS, CDR2 YYNGEE. The CDR3 has 15 amino acids. CDR3 protein: CASSPRETGYYGYTF. For the CDR3, the DNA is TGTGCCAGCAGCCCCAGAGAGACAGGGTATTATGGCTACACCTTC.

The CDR3: CASSYNHRSYNEQFF. CDR3 DNA: TGTGCCAGCAGTTACAACCACCGATCCTACAATGAGCAGTTCTTC. V gene TRBV6-5 combines with J gene TRBJ2-1; D is undetermined. V was pared by 2 bases and J by 1 base, with 9 bases between. This CDR3 has 15 residues. Germline CDR1 MNHEY, CDR2 SVGAGI.

The chain is built from TRBV7-9 and TRBJ2-7; 8 bases align to TRBD2. CDR3 length: 14 residues. V trimming: 3 bases; J trimming: 0 bases; junction bases outside the gene matches: 1. Per germline, CDR1 SEHNR and CDR2 FQNEAQ (reference sequence). The CDR3 loop reads CASSLGTSSYEQYF. The CDR3 bases are TGTGCCAGCAGCTTGGGGACTAGCTCCTACGAGCAGTACTTC.

The chain is built from TRBV19 and TRBJ2-2; D unresolved. Germline lookup yields CDR1 LNHDA and CDR2 SQIVND (reference sequence). Trimming removed 6 bases from V and 9 bases from J, with 17 bases in between. The CDR3 has 14 residues. This CDR3 reads CASSESLNMRELFF. The CDR3 DNA is TGTGCCAGTAGCGAATCCCTAAACATGCGGGAGCTGTTTTTT.

The chain employs TRBV11-2 and TRBJ1-1; maybe TRBD1 (5 bases). CDR3 length equals 13 residues. Looked up from germline, CDR1 is SGHAT and CDR2 is FQNNGV. V was shortened by 1 base and J by 7 bases, with 10 bases between the two germline ends. CDR3: CASSLGGLGEAFF. The CDR3 DNA is TGTGCCAGCAGCTTAGGGGGCCTTGGTGAAGCTTTCTTT. Full variable domain (missing parts from reference TRBV11-2 and TRBJ1-1): EAGVAQSPRYKIIEKRQSVAFWCNPISGHATLYWYQQILGQGPKLLIQFQNNGVVDDSQLPKDRFSAERLKGVDSTLKIQPAKLEDSAVYLCASSLGGLGEAFFGQGTRLTVV.